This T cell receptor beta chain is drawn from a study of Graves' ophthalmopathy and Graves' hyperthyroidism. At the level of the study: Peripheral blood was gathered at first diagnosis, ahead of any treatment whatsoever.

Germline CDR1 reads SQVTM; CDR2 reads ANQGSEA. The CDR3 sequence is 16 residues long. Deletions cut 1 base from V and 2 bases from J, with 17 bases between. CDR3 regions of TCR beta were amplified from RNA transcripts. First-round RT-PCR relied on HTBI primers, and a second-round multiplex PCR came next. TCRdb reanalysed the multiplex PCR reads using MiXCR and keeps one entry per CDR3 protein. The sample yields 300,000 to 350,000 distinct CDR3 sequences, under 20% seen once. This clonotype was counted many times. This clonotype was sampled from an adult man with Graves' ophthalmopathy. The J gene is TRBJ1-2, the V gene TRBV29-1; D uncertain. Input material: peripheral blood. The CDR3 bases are TGCAGCGTTGAAGCGTCTGGGCGGGATAGAAACTATGGCTACACCTTC. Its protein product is CSVEASGRDRNYGYTF.